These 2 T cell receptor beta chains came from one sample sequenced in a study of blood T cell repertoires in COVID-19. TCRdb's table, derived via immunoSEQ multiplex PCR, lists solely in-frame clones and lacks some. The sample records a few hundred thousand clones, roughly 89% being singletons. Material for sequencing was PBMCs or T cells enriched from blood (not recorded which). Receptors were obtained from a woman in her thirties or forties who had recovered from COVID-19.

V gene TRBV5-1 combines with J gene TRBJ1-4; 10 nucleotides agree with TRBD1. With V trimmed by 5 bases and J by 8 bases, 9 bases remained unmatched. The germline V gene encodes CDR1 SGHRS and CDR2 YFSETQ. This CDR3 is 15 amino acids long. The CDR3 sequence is CASRGTGVPDEKLFF. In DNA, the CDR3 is TGCGCCAGCAGGGGGACAGGGGTCCCGGACGAAAAACTGTTTTTT.

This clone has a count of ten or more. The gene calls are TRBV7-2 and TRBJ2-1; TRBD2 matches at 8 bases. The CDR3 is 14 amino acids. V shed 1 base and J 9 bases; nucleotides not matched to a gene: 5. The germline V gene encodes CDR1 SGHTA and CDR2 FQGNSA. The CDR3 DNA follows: TGTGCCAGCAGCTTAGGAGCGGGAGCCAGTGAGCAGTTCTTC. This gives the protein CASSLGAGASEQFF.